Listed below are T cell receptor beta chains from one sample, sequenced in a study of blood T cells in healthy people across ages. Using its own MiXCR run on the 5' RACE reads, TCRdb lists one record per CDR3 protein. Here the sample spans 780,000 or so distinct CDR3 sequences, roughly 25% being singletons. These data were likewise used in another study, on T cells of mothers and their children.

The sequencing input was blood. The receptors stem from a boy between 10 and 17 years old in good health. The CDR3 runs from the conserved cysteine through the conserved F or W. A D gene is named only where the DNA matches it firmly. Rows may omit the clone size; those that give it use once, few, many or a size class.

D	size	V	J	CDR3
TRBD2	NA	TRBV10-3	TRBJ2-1	CAISGGAGRAAGYNEQFF
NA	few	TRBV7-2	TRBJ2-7	CASSLGIGLAYEQYF
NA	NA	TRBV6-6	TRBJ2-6	CASKPQGGWASGANVLTF
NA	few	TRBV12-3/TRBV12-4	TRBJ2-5	CASSADDAETQYF
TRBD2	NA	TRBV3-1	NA	CASSQYPSGTPKISYEQYF
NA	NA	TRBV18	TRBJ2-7	CASSPSTAEQYF
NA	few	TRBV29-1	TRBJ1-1	CSVGRLRDPEAFF
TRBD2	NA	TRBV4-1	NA	CASSRTETSGRSYEQYF
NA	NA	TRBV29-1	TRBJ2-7	CSVEAPIGETGRAAYEQYF
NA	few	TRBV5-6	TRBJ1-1	CASSLMGSTEAFF
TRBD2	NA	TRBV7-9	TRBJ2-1	CASSLAAHVAGGLNEQFF
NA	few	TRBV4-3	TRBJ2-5	CASSQGMAFEETQYF
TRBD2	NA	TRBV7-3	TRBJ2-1	CASSPLAGEKYNEQFF
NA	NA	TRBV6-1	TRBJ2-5	CASSEGRQKTQYF
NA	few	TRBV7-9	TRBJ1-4	CASSSEGRVAEKLFF
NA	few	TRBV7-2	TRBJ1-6	CASRYREGRSPLHF
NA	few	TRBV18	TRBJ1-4	CASSPPTTNEKLFF
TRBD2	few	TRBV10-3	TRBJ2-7	CAISEGLAGDSYEQYF
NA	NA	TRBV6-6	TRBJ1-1	CASRASRGGTEAFF
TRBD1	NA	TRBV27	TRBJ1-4	CASGKQGTNEKLFF
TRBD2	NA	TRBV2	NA	CASTLGLAAGNEQFF
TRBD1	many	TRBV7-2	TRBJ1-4	CASSSLTGGRREKLFF
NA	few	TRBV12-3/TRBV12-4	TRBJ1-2	CASSFGTGYTF
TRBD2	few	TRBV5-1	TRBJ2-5	CASTLAGGHQETQYF
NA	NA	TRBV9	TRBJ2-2	CASSPDLGAYTGELFF
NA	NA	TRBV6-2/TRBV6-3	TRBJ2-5	CASSYISPKETQYF